The 9 T cell receptor beta chains in this list originate from one sample, sequenced in a study of response to subunit inactivated influenza vaccine. One entry per CDR3 protein, called by TCRdb with MiXCR from the RT-PCR reads. The table has 550,000 to 800,000 distinct CDR3 sequences, approximately 14% seen once. Sequencing was performed on PBMCs from blood, taken approximately 13 days after vaccination. The receptors derive from a man aged 50 or older who received an inactivated influenza vaccine.

Only a few counts were recorded for this clonotype. V usage is TRBV12-3 or TRBV12-4 and J usage is TRBJ2-5; D is unclear. Trimming stripped 6 bases from V and 5 bases from J, with 16 bases between. The CDR3 loop spans 14 amino acids. CDR3 protein: CASSRDDGYETQYF. CDR3 nucleotides: TGTGCCAGCAGCCGCGACGACGGTTATGAGACCCAGTACTTC.

At least ten counts were recorded for this clonotype. CDR3: CASSPRDNEQFF. CDR3 DNA: TGTGCCAGCAGTCCGCGTGACAATGAGCAGTTCTTC. The rearrangement joins TRBV12-3 or TRBV12-4 to TRBJ2-1; D gene unclear. The CDR3 spans 12 residues. The ends were cut back, 5 bases at V and 5 bases at J, with 7 bases in the middle.

The sample holds a few counts of this clonotype. This rearrangement joins TRBV6-1 to TRBJ1-2, with 8 positions matching TRBD1. Germline V lookup: CDR1 MNHNS, CDR2 SASEGT. The CDR3 runs to 14 residues. The V segment lost 6 bases and the J segment 8 bases; nucleotides outside the gene matches: 11. The CDR3 DNA reads TGTGCCAGCAGCTTCAACAGGGGGTTAGGCGGCTACACCTTC. Residues: CASSFNRGLGGYTF.

This clonotype was found a few times. The chain employs TRBV6-5 and TRBJ1-1, with 10 bases identical to TRBD1. CDR1 is MNHEY, CDR2 SVGAGI, per germline. There are 14 residues in the CDR3. Germline trimming cut 4 bases from V and 5 bases from J; bases unmatched to any gene: 4. CDR3 protein: CASSSVGQGTEAFF. The DNA for the CDR3 is TGTGCCAGCAGTTCCGTGGGACAGGGGACTGAAGCTTTCTTT.

A few counts support this clonotype. The rearrangement links TRBV12-3 or TRBV12-4 to TRBJ2-2; 12 nucleotides match TRBD2. This CDR3 is built from 17 residues. J gave up 2 bases and V 2 bases, and 3 bases lay outside the gene matches. CDR3 protein: CASSLSSGGANTGELFF. The DNA of the CDR3 is TGTGCCAGCAGTTTATCTAGCGGGGGGGCCAACACCGGGGAGCTGTTTTTT.

The chain carries TRBV27 and TRBJ1-1; TRBD1 is a possible D gene (6 bases). The CDR3 extends over 14 amino acids. V shed 6 bases and J shed 6 bases, with 17 bases lying between them. Per germline, CDR1 MNHEY and CDR2 SMNVEV (reference sequence). CDR3: CASSPQQGRAEAFF. The CDR3 coding sequence is TGTGCCAGCAGCCCACAACAGGGACGGGCTGAAGCTTTCTTT.

This clonotype was counted only a few times. The chain carries TRBV6-1 and TRBJ2-3; 9 nucleotides match TRBD2. V shed 6 bases and J 2 bases; nucleotides not matched to a gene: 6. The CDR3 sequence is 15 residues long. The germline V gene encodes CDR1 MNHNS and CDR2 SASEGT. The CDR3 region is CASRGRTSATDTQYF. The DNA of the CDR3 is TGTGCCAGCAGGGGTAGGACTAGCGCCACAGATACGCAGTATTTT.

The chain carries TRBV4-2 and TRBJ2-1; TRBD1 might be the D (5 bases). The CDR3 spans 13 residues. Trimming stripped 4 bases from V and 9 bases from J, with 13 bases between. Germline V gene sequence: CDR1 LGHNA, CDR2 YNFKEQ. This chain's CDR3 is CASSPDILGEQFF. The CDR3 DNA follows: TGTGCCAGCAGCCCGGACATTTTAGGTGAGCAGTTCTTC.

The V gene is TRBV7-8, the J gene TRBJ2-7; D is unclear. The CDR3 sequence is 13 residues long. With 0 bases removed from V and 6 bases from J, the gap between germline ends came to 9 bases. The germline V gene has CDR1 SGHVS and CDR2 FQNEAQ. The CDR3 coding sequence is TGTGCCAGCAGCTTAGCTGGACGTTTCGAGCAGTACTTC. Its translation: CASSLAGRFEQYF.